This T cell receptor (beta chain) came from a study of cytomegalovirus exposure and HLA in healthy donors. This PCR relied on a set of 60 Vbeta primers and 13 Jbeta primers. Using immunoSEQ multiplex PCR, the repertoire was profiled, and TCRdb retains in-frame clones only, with some absent. The data hold over 85,000 clones, with about 85% observed a single time. CDR1 and CDR2 from the germline V gene are SEHNR and FQNEAQ (reference sequence). CDR3 size: 12 residues. The V end was cut by 5 bases, the J end by 6 bases, with 9 bases between. With regard to this clone: Distinct nucleotide sequences in the sample also encode this CDR3.

The source material was PBMCs. The chain links TRBV7-9 to TRBJ2-3; D unclear. This sequence was found in a female donor in good health and CMV-seropositive. CDR3 DNA: TGTGCCAGCAGCCTTTACACGGATACGCAGTATTTT. This codes for CASSLYTDTQYF.